This T cell receptor beta chain derives from a study of T cells in Graves' hyperthyroidism and ophthalmopathy. Whole-study context: Initial diagnosis, before any treatment, was when peripheral blood was collected.

Disease duration was under 3 months in the ophthalmopathy patients, who also had a Clinical Activity Score of at least 3 and a NOSPECS grade of at least 4. V lost 1 base and J lost 6, with 6 bases in between. The CDR3 is 11 amino acids. The germline CDR1 and CDR2 sequences are GTSNPN and SVGIG (reference sequence). Amplified TCR beta CDR3 regions came from RNA transcripts. The HTBI primer set served for first-round RT-PCR of the TCR CDR3. TCRdb passed the multiplex PCR reads through MiXCR, listing each CDR3 protein once. The data show a few hundred thousand distinct CDR3 sequences, roughly 15% seen once. This clonotype has a count of ten or more.

The source is a woman younger than 45 with Graves' ophthalmopathy. The source material was blood. The chain is built from TRBV30 and TRBJ1-1; D is ambiguous. The DNA of the CDR3 is TGTGCCTGGAGTGCAGTGGCTGAAGCTTTCTTT. Translation: CAWSAVAEAFF.